One and the same sample provided the 14 T cell receptor beta chains below, sequenced in a study of Ad26.COV2.S vaccination and SARS-CoV-2 variants. Profiled with immunoSEQ multiplex PCR; TCRdb holds only in-frame clones, not every one. The repertoire holds over 400,000 clones, approximately 90% seen once, with around 1.7% in the top ten. Described treatment: roughly 19 received Ad26.COV2.S at low or high dose, single or two shots; 5 received placebo; per-sample allocation not given. Sampling was performed 63 days after the first vaccine or placebo injection. The specimen comprised peripheral blood, sampled in a trial of Ad26.COV2.S vaccine versus placebo. Source of these receptors: a person aged 18 to 59 who received the Ad26.COV2.S COVID-19 vaccine or a placebo.

This chain connects TRBV6-5 to TRBJ2-1; TRBD1 matches 8 bases. The CDR3 contains 14 residues. Losses at the gene ends were 6 bases for V and 7 bases for J; bases not matched to a gene: 8. Germline CDR1 and CDR2: MNHEY and SVGAGI. The chain's CDR3 is CASRHMDRENEQFF. CDR3 sequence (DNA): TGTGCCAGCAGACACATGGACAGGGAGAATGAGCAGTTCTTC.

This rearrangement joins TRBV4-1 to TRBJ1-3; D is unclear. Germline CDR1 reads MGHRA; CDR2 reads YSYEKL. Between the trimmed V and J ends, which lost 1 base and 0 bases, there was a span of 7 bases. The CDR3 is 15 residues long. The CDR3 DNA is TGCGCCAGCAGCCAAGTTTGGAGCTCTGGAAACACCATATATTTT. It encodes CASSQVWSSGNTIYF.

V is TRBV9 and J is TRBJ2-1; D perhaps matches TRBD2 (7 bases). CDR1 is SGDLS and CDR2 is YYNGEE in the germline V gene. This CDR3 region has 15 residues. V was cut by 0 bases and J by 1 base, with 8 bases left in between. CDR3 in DNA: TGTGCCAGCAGCGTAGAGGGGGGGTCCTACAATGAGCAGTTCTTC. As protein: CASSVEGGSYNEQFF.

The rearrangement joins TRBV7-9 to TRBJ2-7; 10 bases match TRBD1. Per the germline V gene, CDR1 is SEHNR and CDR2 is FQNEAQ (reference sequence). J lost 0 bases, V lost 8 bases, and 4 bases had no gene match. CDR3 length equals 14 residues. The CDR3 sequence: CASLGQGVSYEQYF. The CDR3 nucleotides read TGTGCCAGCCTAGGACAGGGGGTCTCCTACGAGCAGTACTTC. Supplemented by reference TRBV7-9 and TRBJ2-7, the full variable domain reads DTGVSQNPRHKITKRGQNVTFRCDPISEHNRLYWYRQTLGQGPEFLTYFQNEAQLEKSRLLSDRFSAERPKGSFSTLEIQRTEQGDSAMYLCASLGQGVSYEQYFGPGTRLTVT.

V and J are TRBV30 and TRBJ1-3; the D gene is possibly TRBD1 (6 bases). The CDR3 consists of 13 residues. Germline V gives CDR1 GTSNPN, CDR2 SVGIG (reference sequence). Trimming pared 5 bases from V and 1 base from J, leaving 9 bases between. CDR3 sequence: CAWDQGSGNTIYF. CDR3 coding DNA: TGTGCCTGGGATCAGGGGTCTGGAAACACCATATATTTT.

By sample fraction, this clone is medium-sized. V and J are TRBV4-3 and TRBJ2-5, with 9 nucleotides matching TRBD2. Germline V CDR1 and CDR2: LGHNA, YSLEER. CDR3 length equals 16 residues. The junction had 8 bases not matched to a gene; V was cut back by 1 base and J by 5 bases. The CDR3 coding sequence is TGCGCCAGCAGCCAAGCAACTTATAGCGGGGGTGAGACCCAGTACTTC. The encoded protein is CASSQATYSGGETQYF.

The chain uses TRBV6-1 and TRBJ2-1, with 9 positions matching TRBD2. The CDR3 covers 14 residues. Germline lookup yields CDR1 MNHNS and CDR2 SASEGT. With 2 bases clipped from V and 8 bases from J, the junction kept 4 bases outside the gene matches. In DNA form, the CDR3 reads TGTGCCAGCAGTGAAAGCGGGGGGAGGGATGAGCAGTTCTTC. It translates to CASSESGGRDEQFF.

The chain employs TRBV29-1 and TRBJ2-2; D gene ambiguous. Trimming stripped 2 bases from V and 2 bases from J, with 9 bases between. The V gene's germline CDR1 is SQVTM and CDR2 ANQGSEA. CDR3 size: 14 residues. CDR3 DNA: TGCAGCGTTGAAATCGCTGGAAACACCGGGGAGCTGTTTTTT. This sequence encodes CSVEIAGNTGELFF.

Details on this clone: The sample has other DNA sequences that encode this CDR3 too. V and J are TRBV5-4 and TRBJ1-5; 9 nucleotides agree with TRBD1. The length of the CDR3 is 14 residues. Germline V gene sequence: CDR1 SGHNT, CDR2 YYREEE (reference sequence). J lost 6 bases, V lost 4 bases, and 5 bases had no gene match. Written as DNA, the CDR3 is TGTGCCAGCAGCCTACAGGGGGCGGGTCAGCCCCAGCATTTT. Translating gives CASSLQGAGQPQHF.

This clone was counted a few times. The V call is TRBV16, the J call TRBJ1-2, with 8 nucleotides matching TRBD1. The germline gives CDR1 KGHSY, CDR2 FQNENV. The CDR3 totals 15 residues. V shed 0 bases and J 3 bases; nucleotides not matched to a gene: 3. The DNA for the CDR3 is TGTGCCAGCAGCCAATCAACAGGGGGAGACTATGGCTACACCTTC. Translated, it gives CASSQSTGGDYGYTF.

The chain employs TRBV6-2 or TRBV6-3 and TRBJ1-2; weak D call: TRBD1 (5 bases). V was cut by 6 bases and J by 8 bases, with 25 bases left in between. CDR1 is MNHEY, CDR2 SVGEGT, per germline. This CDR3 has 16 amino acids. CDR3 in amino acids: CASSRARWDRRGGYTF. The DNA for the CDR3 is TGTGCCAGCAGCCGGGCGAGGTGGGACCGCCGCGGGGGCTACACCTTC.

There are a few counts of this clone. This chain connects TRBV5-1 to TRBJ2-7; tentatively, D is TRBD1 (5 bases). V was cut by 0 bases and J by 0 bases, with 13 bases left in between. In germline, CDR1 is SGHRS, CDR2 YFSETQ. The CDR3 has 16 amino acids. The CDR3: CASSLEVTDSSYEQYF. The CDR3 DNA is TGCGCCAGCAGCTTGGAGGTGACAGACAGCTCCTACGAGCAGTACTTC.

This clone was seen once. The chain links TRBV4-3 to TRBJ1-2; possibly TRBD1 for D (5 bases). CDR3 length: 18 residues. The V gene lost 0 bases and the J gene lost 5 bases, with 22 bases spanning the gap. Per the germline V gene, CDR1 is LGHNA and CDR2 is YSLEER. In DNA, the CDR3 is TGCGCCAGCAGCCAAGAAATGGCGGCAGGGAAAGGAAAGTATGGCTACACCTTC. Translation gives CASSQEMAAGKGKYGYTF.

The chain recombines TRBV29-1 with TRBJ2-5; D is perhaps TRBD1 or TRBD2 (5 bases each). This CDR3 is built from 12 residues. The germline V gene encodes CDR1 SQVTM and CDR2 ANQGSEA. Trimming took 5 bases from V and 3 from J, leaving 10 bases between them. The CDR3 sequence is CSVYQGEETQYF. The CDR3 nucleotides read TGCAGCGTTTACCAGGGAGAAGAGACCCAGTACTTC. The entire variable domain, with the rest obtained from reference TRBV29-1 and TRBJ2-5, is as follows: SAVISQKPSRDICQRGTSLTIQCQVDSQVTMMFWYRQQPGQSLTLIATANQGSEATYESGFVIDKFPISRPNLTFSTLTVSNMSPEDSSIYLCSVYQGEETQYFGPGTRLLVL.